The 20 T cell receptor beta chains given below trace back to one sample, sequenced in a study of T cell responses to AZD1222 COVID-19 vaccine. Sequencing used immunoSEQ multiplex PCR; TCRdb keeps in-frame clones, though not all of them. The sample shows roughly 100,000 clones, around 92% of them seen only once. The material was peripheral blood, obtained on day 0 of AZD1222 vaccination. Receptors were obtained from an adult in good health.

This clone has just one count. The chain combines TRBV11-2 with TRBJ2-3, with 8 positions matching TRBD1. This CDR3 has 14 residues. V was clipped by 5 bases and J by 1 base; unmatched bases: 2. Germline assignment: CDR1 SGHAT and CDR2 FQNNGV. The CDR3 spells CASSTDRGTDTQYF. The CDR3 region has the DNA TGTGCCAGCAGCACGGACAGGGGCACAGATACGCAGTATTTT.

The chain couples TRBV6-6 to TRBJ2-5, with a tentative D call TRBD2 (5 bases). The germline CDR1 and CDR2 sequences are MNHNY and SVGAGI (reference sequence). The CDR3 spans 12 residues. Trimming pared 6 bases from V and 3 bases from J, leaving 8 bases between. The CDR3 spells CASRSEEETQYF. CDR3 bases: TGTGCCAGCAGGTCGGAGGAAGAGACCCAGTACTTC.

This chain uses TRBV13 with TRBJ2-3; D unresolved. Germline assignment: CDR1 PRHDT and CDR2 FYEKMQ (reference sequence). The CDR3 consists of 12 residues. The germline V and J ends were trimmed by 5 bases and 0 bases, with 3 bases remaining between them. CDR3 amino acids: CASSVSTDTQYF. For the CDR3, the DNA is TGTGCCAGCAGCGTGAGCACAGATACGCAGTATTTT.

This rearrangement joins TRBV10-2 to TRBJ1-4; TRBD1 agrees at 8 bases. CDR1 and CDR2 from the germline V gene are WSHSY and SAAADI. The V and J ends lost 3 bases and 0 bases, in that order; junction bases with no gene match: 3. The CDR3 is 16 residues long. The CDR3 is CASSDQGAATNEKLFF. The CDR3 DNA reads as TGCGCCAGCAGTGATCAGGGGGCAGCAACTAATGAAAAACTGTTTTTT.

The V gene is TRBV19, the J gene TRBJ1-1; D gene uncertain. The V gene's germline CDR1 is LNHDA and CDR2 SQIVND (reference sequence). The ends were cut back, 0 bases at V and 6 bases at J, with 5 bases in the middle. This CDR3 is 12 amino acids long. Here the CDR3 DNA reads TGTGCCAGTAGTATAGAACCAGCTGAAGCTTTCTTT. It yields the protein CASSIEPAEAFF.

The chain couples TRBV6-6 to TRBJ1-3; 12 bases align to TRBD1. Germline assignment: CDR1 MNHNY and CDR2 SVGAGI (reference sequence). Trimming took 5 bases from V and 0 from J; bases not matched to a gene: 14. This CDR3 spans 20 amino acids. Here the CDR3 reads CASSPNPGQGAKSSGNTIYF. CDR3 in DNA: TGTGCCAGCAGTCCGAATCCGGGACAGGGGGCGAAATCCTCTGGAAACACCATATATTTT.

The chain uses TRBV30 and TRBJ1-4, with 7 bases lining up with TRBD1. V was clipped by 5 bases and J by 5 bases; unmatched bases: 8. The CDR3 is made up of 14 amino acids. CDR1 GTSNPN and CDR2 SVGIG come from the germline V gene (reference sequence). The CDR3 nucleotides read TGTGCCTGGGGGCCGGGACAGCACAATGAAAAACTGTTTTTT. Translating it yields CAWGPGQHNEKLFF.

The chain has TRBV29-1 and TRBJ1-4; 8 bases match TRBD1. V gave up 4 bases and J gave up 7 bases; unmatched junction bases: 5. From germline, CDR1 is SQVTM and CDR2 ANQGSEA. This CDR3 spans 13 amino acids. CDR3 sequence reads: CSVVTGGREKLFF. The CDR3 DNA sequence: TGCAGCGTTGTTACAGGGGGACGTGAAAAACTGTTTTTT.

The genes are TRBV7-3 and TRBJ1-1, with D unclear. Trimming removed 5 bases from V and 4 bases from J, with 17 bases in between. Germline lookup yields CDR1 SGHTA and CDR2 FQGTGA. This CDR3 spans 15 amino acids. The CDR3 nucleotides are TGTGCCAGCAGCCGCGCGGGAGGTGGAGGCACTGAAGCTTTCTTT. Protein sequence: CASSRAGGGGTEAFF. Variable domain in full (rest from reference TRBV7-3 and TRBJ1-1): GAGVSQTPSNKVTEKGKYVELRCDPISGHTALYWYRQSLGQGPEFLIYFQGTGAADDSGLPNDRFFAVRPEGSVSTLKIQRTERGDSAVYLCASSRAGGGGTEAFFGQGTRLTVV.

The chain combines TRBV5-1 with TRBJ1-6; D unresolved. V was pared by 3 bases and J by 0 bases, with 7 bases between. The CDR3 is 15 residues long. Germline V gene lookup returns CDR1 SGHRS and CDR2 YFSETQ. In DNA form, the CDR3 reads TGCGCCAGCAGCTCCATTAGCTCCTATAATTCACCCCTCCACTTT. Amino acids: CASSSISSYNSPLHF.

V and J are TRBV9 and TRBJ1-2; no definite D call. V was clipped by 0 bases and J by 2 bases, with 11 bases between them. From germline, CDR1 is SGDLS and CDR2 YYNGEE. The CDR3 is 15 residues long. The CDR3 loop is CASSVADPGNYGYTF. The CDR3 nucleotides read TGTGCCAGCAGCGTAGCAGATCCAGGAAACTATGGCTACACCTTC.

The rearrangement uses TRBV7-2 and TRBJ2-3; D might be TRBD2 (6 bases). CDR3 length equals 16 residues. The V end was cut by 6 bases, the J end by 3 bases, with 19 bases between. From germline, CDR1 is SGHTA and CDR2 FQGNSA. CDR3 amino acids: CASRIRRAPVTDTQYF. CDR3 nucleotides: TGTGCCAGCAGAATCCGGAGGGCCCCGGTTACAGATACGCAGTATTTT. Filled out from reference TRBV7-2 and TRBJ2-3, the complete variable domain reads GAGVSQSPSNKVTEKGKDVELRCDPISGHTALYWYRQSLGQGLEFLIYFQGNSAPDKSGLPSDRFSAERTGGSVSTLTIQRTQQEDSAVYLCASRIRRAPVTDTQYFGPGTRLTVL.

The chain carries TRBV18 and TRBJ1-4; 7 bases are shared with TRBD1. Per germline, CDR1 KGHSH and CDR2 LQKENI. V gave up 2 bases and J gave up 8 bases; unmatched junction bases: 8. This CDR3 is built from 15 residues. The CDR3 region has the DNA TGTGCCAGCTCACCAAAGACAGGGATTCAGGAAAAACTGTTTTTT. Residues: CASSPKTGIQEKLFF.

The genes are TRBV28 and TRBJ1-1; TRBD1 is a possible D gene (5 bases). Trimming stripped 10 bases from V and 10 bases from J, with 16 bases between. Germline CDR1 and CDR2: MDHEN and SYDVKM. This CDR3 is 11 amino acids long. The CDR3 nucleotides read TGTGCCACCCTTAACAGGCGTGTAGCTTTCTTT. It translates to CATLNRRVAFF.

The chain is built from TRBV6-5 and TRBJ2-7; tentative D call: TRBD2 (7 bases). CDR3 size: 15 residues. Trimming pared 6 bases from V and 11 bases from J, leaving 26 bases between. The V gene's germline CDR1 is MNHEY and CDR2 SVGAGI. The CDR3 DNA reads as TGTGCCAGCAGAATCCAGCGGGACACCCTGGGTCCGGAGTACTTC. It yields the protein CASRIQRDTLGPEYF.

The gene calls are TRBV30 and TRBJ1-1; 8 bases are a match to TRBD1. V lost 0 bases to trimming and J lost 5 bases; unmatched junction nucleotides: 14. The CDR3 totals 17 residues. Germline V lookup: CDR1 GTSNPN, CDR2 SVGIG (reference sequence). The CDR3 protein is CAWSVRVMGTGPTEAFF. In nucleotides, the CDR3 is TGTGCCTGGAGTGTACGAGTAATGGGGACAGGACCTACTGAAGCTTTCTTT. Using reference TRBV30 and TRBJ1-1 for the parts outside the CDR3, the full variable domain is SQTIHQWPATLVQPVGSPLSLECTVEGTSNPNLYWYRQAAGRGLQLLFYSVGIGQISSEVPQNLSASRPQDRQFILSSKKLLLSDSGFYLCAWSVRVMGTGPTEAFFGQGTRLTVV.

This clone turned up a few times. The chain is built from TRBV7-9 and TRBJ2-6, with D perhaps given as TRBD1 or TRBD2 (7 bases each). Trimming took off 1 base at V and 0 bases at J, with 16 bases between the two ends. The CDR3 has 19 amino acids. Looked up from germline, CDR1 is SEHNR and CDR2 is FQNEAQ (reference sequence). The CDR3 sequence is CASSLVGEGDSSGANVLTF. CDR3 in DNA: TGTGCCAGCAGCTTAGTAGGGGAGGGGGACAGCTCTGGGGCCAACGTCCTGACTTTC.

The genes are TRBV4-2 and TRBJ1-4; the D gene is possibly TRBD1 (5 bases). Trimming removed 0 bases from V and 1 base from J, with 9 bases in between. Germline lookup yields CDR1 LGHNA and CDR2 YNFKEQ. The CDR3 is made up of 16 amino acids. In DNA, the CDR3 is TGTGCCAGCAGCCAAGATCTGACAGTAACTAATGAAAAACTGTTTTTT. Translation gives CASSQDLTVTNEKLFF.

As DNA, the CDR3 is TGTGCCAGTAGTCCCGGACAGGGGTTAACCTATGGCTACACCTTC. Protein: CASSPGQGLTYGYTF. The J gene is TRBJ1-2, the V gene TRBV19; TRBD1 matches 9 bases. Trimming took 5 bases from V and 4 from J; bases not matched to a gene: 8. Per the germline V gene, CDR1 is LNHDA and CDR2 is SQIVND (reference sequence). This CDR3 is 15 amino acids long.

This chain joins TRBV30 and TRBJ1-5; the match to TRBD1 covers 8 bases. Trimming at V came to 1 base and at J to 0 bases, leaving 8 bases not matched to a gene. Per germline, CDR1 GTSNPN and CDR2 SVGIG (reference sequence). The CDR3 has 17 residues. The DNA for the CDR3 is TGTGCCTGGAGTGCCGGGACAGGCGAGTATAGCAATCAGCCCCAGCATTTT. Protein sequence: CAWSAGTGEYSNQPQHF.